This T cell receptor beta chain is drawn from a study of T cells in Graves' hyperthyroidism and ophthalmopathy (dated by TCRdb to between 2018 and 2020). Broadly, across the study: Peripheral blood was collected at initial diagnosis, before any treatment. Prospective prediction of ophthalmopathy was tested in an independent validation cohort consisting of roughly 20 hyperthyroidism patients and approximately 16 patients who later progressed to ophthalmopathy. TCR V-J signatures able to tell the groups apart were searched for in a discovery cohort of 95 or so patients, of whom about 40 had Graves' ophthalmopathy and around 56 had stable Graves' hyperthyroidism. The roughly 100 discovery patients were randomly divided into training and test sets at a 7:3 ratio. According to the paper, TCR Vbeta CDR3 sequencing was carried out on approximately 140 peripheral blood samples, which came from fewer than 50 ophthalmopathy, 80 or so hyperthyroidism and approximately 17 progressor patients. After blood sampling, hyperthyroidism patients were treated with methimazole at a starting dose of 30 mg daily, and ophthalmopathy patients were treated with high-dose intravenous methylprednisolone. The study also compared thyroid tissue and blood T-cell repertoires from roughly six Graves' hyperthyroidism patients.

TCR beta CDR3 regions were amplified from RNA transcripts. For the first round of RT-PCR on the TCR CDR3, the HTBI primer set was used together with the Qiagen OneStep RT-PCR kit. A second multiplex PCR round built the libraries, followed by size selection and purification. The libraries were sequenced on an Illumina HiSeq2000 using paired-end 100 bp reads. Per the authors' processing: SOAPnuke was used to process the raw data, with reads discarded if the reads contained adapters or uncalled bases, had a mean Phred below 15, or lacked an exact constant-primer or identifier match. High-quality paired reads were merged with COPE v1.2.5, and unique nucleotide sequences were defined as clonotypes. Clonotypes were aligned to IMGT TRBV, TRBD and TRBJ reference segments using MiTCR v1.1. The analysis included only V-J combinations with a frequency above 0.0001, which together covered over 98% of the repertoires. A TCS score was defined as the ratio between F50 (clonal expansion) and ExV (chaos), using BLOSUM62-based TCRdist between CDR3 peptides within each V-J. Welch's t-statistics and random forest reduced 500 to 650 V-J features to under 15, which were used in a naive Bayes classifier (R e1071). TCRdb reworked the public reads: Q25 trimming with fastp, MiXCR clone assembly, productive beta chains retained. Here each entry gathers all rows of one CDR3 protein and keeps the most common genes and DNA. These V and J calls derive from TCRdb rather than the authors' analysis. Counted in this sample were hundreds of thousands of distinct CDR3 sequences; around a quarter of them appeared once. The ten biggest clones cover approximately 10% of the sample.

There are 15 amino acids in the CDR3, from cysteine to phenylalanine inclusive. CDR3 DNA is the only sequence kept; it has 45 bases, read in frame from the first base. The germline V and J ends show losses of 5 bases and 4 bases respectively, and no gene match explains 11 bases of the junction. The germline V gene encodes CDR1 DFQATT and CDR2 SNEGSKA (reference sequence). Moderately to severely active disease, a Clinical Activity Score of at least 3, a NOSPECS grade of at least 4, and a duration under 3 months were present in ophthalmopathy patients. Patients with uncontrolled infections, other autoimmune diseases, pregnancy or lactation were excluded. Diagnoses were established on the basis of clinical symptoms, serum thyroxine and TRAb, thyroid ultrasound, and orbital computed tomography. PBMCs were separated from 8 to 10 ml of fresh peripheral blood using Ficoll-Paque density gradient centrifugation. Trizol reagent was used to extract total RNA, and RNA quality was then checked on an Agilent 2100 Bioanalyzer.

To note about this clonotype: Its recognized antigen is unknown. The sample holds no much larger clone one base away, and base qualities are not on file.

Broader findings and caveats from the paper: In validation, the model predicted progression to ophthalmopathy a median of around 6.5 months before onset, with around 70% sensitivity and 72.22% specificity. A 13 V-J signature model separated ophthalmopathy from stable hyperthyroidism, with roughly 88% sensitivity and 81.08% specificity in cross-validation and 80%/75% in testing. No statistical method was used to set the sample size in advance, and investigators knew the group allocation. Most expanded thyroid clonotypes (frequency above 0.001) were also detected in blood, suggesting blood repertoires may reflect thyroid immune responses.

This clonotype originated in a woman between 25 and 40 years old with Graves' ophthalmopathy. The V and J segments used are TRBV20-1 and TRBJ1-5; TRBD1 matches 7 bases in the middle. The specimen sequenced was blood. This receptor has the CDR3 CSAALGTAKNQPQHF. In nucleotides, the sequence is TGCAGTGCTGCCCTCGGGACAGCTAAAAATCAGCCCCAGCATTTT.